What follows describes a single TCR beta chain. This clonotype was observed many times. One base away there is no much larger clone; base qualities are not given. Sample treatment or condition, as interpreted from the label and publication: live attenuated yellow fever vaccine strain. PBMCs were isolated from peripheral blood using a standard Ficoll-Paque protocol. Epitope-specific CD8 T cells were sorted with a dextramer loaded with the yellow fever NS4B epitope peptide, together with anti-CD3 and anti-CD8 staining. TriZol was used to extract RNA from bulk PBMCs, CD4 and CD8 fractions, and dextramer-positive and dextramer-negative fractions. The sample originates from a study of T cells after yellow fever vaccination (dated by TCRdb to about 2019). As for the study more broadly: The SMART-Seq v4 Ultra Low Input RNA kit was used to prepare libraries from fractions with low cell numbers. Bulk TCR alpha and beta repertoires were sequenced longitudinally to track T-cell clones before and after primary and booster YFV17D yellow fever vaccination. Blood was collected at multiple timepoints before and after primary and secondary immunization, and bulk PBMC replicates and cell subsets were isolated. Two healthy male donors, one aged 18 to 30 and one aged 30 to 40 years, made up the cohort. General findings and caveats noted by the study authors: The study included only a couple of donors, which limits how far the findings can be generalized. Computational filtering was needed because FACS-sorted repertoires could contain abundant contaminating clonotypes from the bulk population. A small fraction of clonotypes appeared in both the CD4 and CD8 compartments, likely as a result of convergent recombination. After the booster, most clones that had expanded after primary vaccination were detected again (roughly 96% of CD4 and more than 80% of CD8), suggesting broad maintenance of memory. The secondary T-cell response was weaker than the primary response but faster, peaking on day 5 instead of day 15.

TCR cDNA was made using 5'RACE template switching, a step that added a universal primer site and unique molecular identifiers. Priming of cDNA synthesis was performed from both the TCR alpha and TCR beta constant segments. Library amplification used two PCR steps, and the second PCR step added sample barcodes and sequencing adapters. Sequencing of the libraries was done on either Illumina HiSeq 2500 (2x100 bp) or NovaSeq (2x150 bp). The study's own analysis went as follows. Reads were demultiplexed and collapsed into UMI consensus sequences with MIGEC, and V(D)J alignment was performed with MiXCR. Vaccine-responding clonotypes were identified with edgeR using replicate PBMC samples, with FDR below 0.01 and a log2 fold change above 5 up to day 15 being required. CD4 or CD8 identity was assigned to each bulk clonotype according to whether the clonotype was present at higher abundance in the sequenced CD4 repertoire or the sequenced CD8 repertoire. A clonotype counted as NS4B-specific if enriched at least 10-fold in dextramer-positive versus dextramer-negative fractions, with CD4-biased clonotypes left out. TCRdb ran its own pipeline on the public reads, namely fastp trimming at Q25 and MiXCR clone calling, and kept in-frame beta chains. Each entry merges the rows of one CDR3 protein and shows their most common DNA and genes. These V and J calls rely on TCRdb rather than the paper's analysis. Within this sample are about 45,000 distinct CDR3 sequences, with approximately 6.3% of them counted one time only. Of the sample, over 14% is held by the ten largest clones.

Per the germline V gene (reference sequence), LNHNV is the CDR1 and YYDKDF is the CDR2. Cut back by 0 bases and 1 base, the V and J ends lie 9 bases apart. Including cysteine and phenylalanine, the CDR3 has 16 amino acids. Only the CDR3 portion is preserved as DNA: 48 bases, with reading frame beginning at the first base. The clonotype originates from a man aged 30 to 39 who received the YFV17D yellow fever vaccine. Here the chain combines TRBV15 and TRBJ2-2, with the D gene tentatively TRBD1 or TRBD2, based on 5 matching bases in each. Sequencing used CD8+ T cells not binding an NS4B(214-222) dextramer, sorted from PBMCs, obtained 45 days after the yellow fever booster vaccination. The cell subset or site tag for this specimen amounts to: NS4B epitope dextramer-negative CD8 T cells. The bases read TGTGCCACCAGCAGAGATTGGGACGTGAACACCGGGGAGCTGTTTTTT. It translates as CATSRDWDVNTGELFF.